This T cell receptor beta chain was documented in a study of immune evolution from preneoplasia to lung adenocarcinoma (dated by TCRdb to the early 2020s). For context, the study as a whole: The study used immune gene expression, TCR sequencing and multiplex immunofluorescence to profile the immune contexture of lung adenocarcinoma precursors and invasive adenocarcinoma. Resected precursor lesions (AAH, AIS, MIA) and invasive adenocarcinomas were compared with paired morphologically normal lung tissue. The sample size was set by how many specimens were available, not by a prior power calculation. The immune data were combined with whole exome sequencing and methylation data from the same cohort of nodules. A total of 40 to 60 patients with pulmonary nodules who underwent surgical resection were included in the overall cohort. The TCR sequencing data were obtained from 51 patients. According to the study, around 110 samples went through TCR sequencing. POLYSOLVER was used to infer class I HLA alleles from exome data, and LOHHLA was used to detect allele-specific HLA loss.

CDR1 is given as MDHEN and CDR2 as SYDVKM, both from the germline V gene. The CDR3, from cysteine to phenylalanine, totals 15 residues. This entry keeps only the CDR3 DNA: 45 bases, framed from base 1. V ends up 7 bases short and J 1 base short, with an unmatched junction base count of 5. Results and caveats for the whole study, not just this receptor: Because all patients were from Japan and China, applicability to Western populations was uncertain. The findings reflected association rather than direct causation, and larger cohorts with long-term follow-up and longitudinal biopsies were considered necessary. Normal lung had the highest top T cell clone frequencies, and these frequencies appeared to fall progressively from AAH through AIS, MIA and invasive adenocarcinoma. Normal lung showed the highest clonality, whereas later-stage lesions appeared to have higher T cell density and diversity but lower clonality.

Using the immunoSEQ hsTCRbeta Kit, TCR beta CDR3 regions were sequenced from DNA. The authors processed their data as follows. TCR sequencing data were analysed with the ImmunoSEQ Analyzer. T cell clonality was defined as 1 minus Pielou's evenness, calculated on productive rearrangements. The inverse Simpson index, applied to productive templates, was used to measure T cell diversity. T cell density was expressed as TCR beta template counts normalized to usable DNA, with usable DNA estimated by amplifying and sequencing housekeeping genes. Two-sided Kruskal-Wallis tests were used to compare TCR metrics between histologic stages. TCRdb mirrors the immuneACCESS table, restricted to in-frame sequences. Some clones are absent from its copies; in checked studies, under half trace to an unresolved V gene, and the reason for the others is unknown. V, J and clone size are those of that table, while D and trimming were read from the DNA. This sample lists a few thousand clones; around 50% were detected once. The ten largest clones add up to 7.1% of the sample.

Between 2014 and 2017, the patients underwent resection in either Japan or China. Two lung cancer pathologists independently confirmed the histologic diagnosis of each case on H&E slides. The AllPrep DNA/RNA FFPE Kit was used to isolate DNA from FFPE tissue. This clone was detected only a few times. Its antigen is unknown. It has no much larger one-base neighbor in the sample; base qualities were not kept. Input material: FFPE normal lung tissue adjacent to the tumor. This receptor was identified in a person aged 45-60 years with lung adenocarcinoma. The rearranged segments are TRBV28 and TRBJ1-4, and TRBD1 aligns with 8 junction nucleotides. The CDR3 here reads CASNSGQGTNEKLFF. At the DNA level, the sequence is TGTGCCAGCAACTCAGGACAGGGAACTAATGAAAAACTGTTTTTT.